This TCR beta chain originates from a study of T cells after yellow fever vaccination. Study information: Fractions of limited cellularity were prepared by means of SMART-Seq v4 Ultra Low Input. Overall study findings and caveats: There was a possibility that FACS-sorted repertoires contained abundant clonotypes contaminating from the bulk population.

The 5'RACE template-switching step produced TCR cDNA and added a universal primer site and UMIs. TCRdb recomputed calls from the 5' RACE reads with MiXCR, one row per CDR3 protein. The table records around 310,000 distinct CDR3 sequences, approximately 9% of them present only once. This clonotype was detected a few times. What it binds is unknown. Germline CDR1 is SGHAT and CDR2 is FQNNGV. The J segment lost 3 bases and the V segment lost 5 bases, leaving 2 bases of the junction unmatched. There are 13 residues in the CDR3. The input for sequencing was PBMCs, taken on the day of the first yellow fever vaccination. This sequence was found in a man between 18 and 29 years old who received the YFV17D yellow fever vaccine. V is TRBV11-2 and J is TRBJ1-2; 8 bases fit TRBD1. CDR3 sequence reads: CASSADRDYGYTF. In DNA form, the CDR3 reads TGTGCCAGCAGCGCGGACAGGGACTATGGCTACACCTTC.